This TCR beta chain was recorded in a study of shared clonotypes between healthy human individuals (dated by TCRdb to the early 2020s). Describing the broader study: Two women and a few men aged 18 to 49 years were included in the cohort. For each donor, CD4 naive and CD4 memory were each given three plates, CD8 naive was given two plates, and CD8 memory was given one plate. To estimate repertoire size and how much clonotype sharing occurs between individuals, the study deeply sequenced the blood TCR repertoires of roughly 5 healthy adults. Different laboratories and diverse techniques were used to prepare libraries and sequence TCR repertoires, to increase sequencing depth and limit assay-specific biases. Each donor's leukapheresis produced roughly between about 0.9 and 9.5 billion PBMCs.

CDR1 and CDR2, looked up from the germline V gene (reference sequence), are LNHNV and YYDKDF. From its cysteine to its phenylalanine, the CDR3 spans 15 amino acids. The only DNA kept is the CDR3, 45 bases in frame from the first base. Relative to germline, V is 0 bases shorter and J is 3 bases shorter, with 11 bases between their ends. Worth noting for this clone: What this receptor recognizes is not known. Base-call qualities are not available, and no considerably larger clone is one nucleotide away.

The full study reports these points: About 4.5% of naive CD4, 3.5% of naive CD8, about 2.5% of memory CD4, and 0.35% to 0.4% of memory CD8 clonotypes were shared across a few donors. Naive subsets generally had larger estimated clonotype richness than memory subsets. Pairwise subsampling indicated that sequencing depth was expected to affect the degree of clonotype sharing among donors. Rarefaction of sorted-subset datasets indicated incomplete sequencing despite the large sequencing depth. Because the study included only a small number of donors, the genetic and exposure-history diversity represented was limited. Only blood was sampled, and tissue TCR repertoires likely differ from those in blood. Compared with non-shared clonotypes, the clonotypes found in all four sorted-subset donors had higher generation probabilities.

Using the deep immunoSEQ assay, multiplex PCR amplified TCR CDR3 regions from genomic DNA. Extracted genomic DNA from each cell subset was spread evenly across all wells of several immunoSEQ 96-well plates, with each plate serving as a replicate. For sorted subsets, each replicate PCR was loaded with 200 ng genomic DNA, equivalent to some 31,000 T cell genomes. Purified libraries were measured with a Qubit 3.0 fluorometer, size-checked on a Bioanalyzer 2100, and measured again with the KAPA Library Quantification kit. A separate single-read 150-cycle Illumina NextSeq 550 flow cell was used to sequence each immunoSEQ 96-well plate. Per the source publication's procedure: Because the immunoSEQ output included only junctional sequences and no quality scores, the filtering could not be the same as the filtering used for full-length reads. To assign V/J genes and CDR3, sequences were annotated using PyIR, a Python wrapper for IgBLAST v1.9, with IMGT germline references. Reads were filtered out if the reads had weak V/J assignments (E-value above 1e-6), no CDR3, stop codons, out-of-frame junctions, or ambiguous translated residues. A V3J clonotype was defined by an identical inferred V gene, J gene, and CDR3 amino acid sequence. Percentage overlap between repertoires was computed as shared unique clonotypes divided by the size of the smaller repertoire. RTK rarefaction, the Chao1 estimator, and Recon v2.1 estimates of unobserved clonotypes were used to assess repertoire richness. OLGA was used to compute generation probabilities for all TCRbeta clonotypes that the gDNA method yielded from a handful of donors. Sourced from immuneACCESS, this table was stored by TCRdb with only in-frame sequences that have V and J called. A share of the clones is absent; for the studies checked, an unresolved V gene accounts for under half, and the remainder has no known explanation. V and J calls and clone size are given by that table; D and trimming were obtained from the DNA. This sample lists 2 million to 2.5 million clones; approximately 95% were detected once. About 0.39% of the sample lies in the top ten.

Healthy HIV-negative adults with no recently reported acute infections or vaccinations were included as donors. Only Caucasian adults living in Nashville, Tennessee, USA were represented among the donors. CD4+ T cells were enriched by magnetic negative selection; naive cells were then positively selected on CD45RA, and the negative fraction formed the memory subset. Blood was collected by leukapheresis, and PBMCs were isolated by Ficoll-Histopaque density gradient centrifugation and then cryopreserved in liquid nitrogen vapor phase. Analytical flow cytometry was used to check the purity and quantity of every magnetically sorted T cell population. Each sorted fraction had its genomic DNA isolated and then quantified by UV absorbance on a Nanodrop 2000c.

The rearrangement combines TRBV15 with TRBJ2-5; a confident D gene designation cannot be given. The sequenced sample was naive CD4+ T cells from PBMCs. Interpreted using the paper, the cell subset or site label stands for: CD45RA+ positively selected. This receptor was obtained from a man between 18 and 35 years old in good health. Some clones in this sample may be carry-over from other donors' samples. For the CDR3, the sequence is CATSRDPVQKETQYF. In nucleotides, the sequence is TGTGCCACCAGCAGAGATCCTGTACAGAAAGAGACCCAGTACTTC.